This T cell receptor beta chain was sequenced during a study of cytomegalovirus exposure and HLA in healthy donors. The PCR was carried out with 60 Vbeta primers and 13 Jbeta primers. Assay used: immunoSEQ multiplex PCR; TCRdb lists only in-frame clones, some missing. The sample includes about 300,000 clones, about nine tenths of them seen just once. Sequences were obtained from PBMCs. The receptor's source is a man aged 40-49 years in good health and CMV-seropositive.

CDR3 nucleotide sequence: TGTGCCAGCAGGACGGAGCGGGAGTCAGATACGCAGTATTTT. Encoded protein: CASRTERESDTQYF. The chain links TRBV2 to TRBJ2-3; 8 bases match TRBD2. CDR1 SNHLY and CDR2 FYNNEI come from the germline V gene. The length of the CDR3 is 14 residues. With V trimmed by 6 bases and J by 4 bases, 6 bases remained unmatched.